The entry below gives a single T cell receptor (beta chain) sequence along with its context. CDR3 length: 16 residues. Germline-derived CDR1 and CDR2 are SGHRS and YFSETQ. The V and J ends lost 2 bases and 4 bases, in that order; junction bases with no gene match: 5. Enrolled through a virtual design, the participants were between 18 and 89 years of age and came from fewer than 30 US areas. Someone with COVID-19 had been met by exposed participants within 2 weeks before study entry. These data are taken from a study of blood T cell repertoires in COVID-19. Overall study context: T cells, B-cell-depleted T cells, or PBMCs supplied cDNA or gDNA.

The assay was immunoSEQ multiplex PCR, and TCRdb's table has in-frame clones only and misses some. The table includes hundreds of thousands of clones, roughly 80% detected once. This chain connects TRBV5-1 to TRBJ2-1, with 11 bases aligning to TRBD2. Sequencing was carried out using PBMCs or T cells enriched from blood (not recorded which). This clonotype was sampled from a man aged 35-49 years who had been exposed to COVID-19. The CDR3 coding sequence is TGCGCCAGCAGCTTCGGTGTAGCGGGAGGGTACAATGAGCAGTTCTTC. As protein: CASSFGVAGGYNEQFF.